Below are 19 T cell receptor beta chains sequenced from a single sample in a study of identical twins. TCRdb re-derived calls from the 5' RACE reads in MiXCR, one entry per CDR3 protein. The sample has 300,000 to 400,000 distinct CDR3 sequences, roughly an eighth seen once. This sample also belongs to another study, concerning yellow fever vaccine responses in identical twins.

Sequencing was done on a sample of CD8+ T cells sorted from blood. The receptors here all came from a woman under 30 in good health.

The CDR3 sequence is CASSLEASGSDEQFF. The CDR3 coding sequence is TGTGCCAGCAGTTTGGAGGCTAGCGGGAGTGATGAGCAGTTCTTC. V is TRBV28 and J is TRBJ2-1; 10 positions match TRBD2. There are 15 residues in the CDR3. V lost 3 bases and J lost 8; bases outside the gene matches: 7. From germline, CDR1 is MDHEN and CDR2 SYDVKM.

This chain joins TRBV6-5 and TRBJ2-5; D perhaps matches TRBD1 (6 bases). V was clipped by 4 bases and J by 1 base, with 13 bases between them. CDR1 and CDR2 from the germline V gene are MNHEY and SVGAGI. The CDR3 has 15 amino acids. DNA for the CDR3: TGTGCCAGCAGTTCCCCCCGGGACACCCAAGAGACCCAGTACTTC. As protein: CASSSPRDTQETQYF.

A few counts support this clonotype. The chain uses TRBV6-1 and TRBJ2-7; D is possibly TRBD1 (5 bases). Deletions cut 5 bases from V and 5 bases from J, with 16 bases between. Per germline, CDR1 MNHNS and CDR2 SASEGT. This CDR3 spans 14 amino acids. CDR3 DNA sequence: TGTGCCAGCAGTCAACAAGGGGATCTTGACGAGCAGTACGTC. Amino acids: CASSQQGDLDEQYV.

In this sample, this clonotype turned up a few times. This rearrangement joins TRBV12-3 or TRBV12-4 to TRBJ2-7; 7 bases map to TRBD2. Unmatched junction bases numbered 8, after V lost 6 bases and J lost 6 bases. This CDR3 spans 13 amino acids. CDR3 nucleotide sequence: TGTGCCAGCAGCTTCGGGACTATCCGCGAGCAGTACTTC. Translation gives CASSFGTIREQYF.

The rearrangement joins TRBV20-1 to TRBJ2-1, with TRBD2 as a possible D gene (5 bases). Trimming removed 0 bases from V and 14 bases from J, with 20 bases in between. Germline CDR1 is DFQATT and CDR2 is SNEGSKA (reference sequence). This CDR3 is 14 amino acids long. CDR3 in amino acids: CSARELASRALEFF. CDR3 coding DNA: TGCAGTGCTAGAGAGCTAGCTTCTAGGGCATTGGAGTTCTTC.

The chain joins TRBV29-1 to TRBJ1-1, with D maybe TRBD1 (5 bases). V lost 1 base and J 4 bases, leaving 10 bases between the germline ends. The CDR3 length is 13 residues. Germline V CDR1 and CDR2: SQVTM, ANQGSEA. The CDR3 loop is CSVEGPGSTEAFF. The DNA for the CDR3 is TGCAGCGTTGAAGGTCCAGGGTCCACTGAAGCTTTCTTT.

This clonotype was seen repeatedly, ten times or more. The gene calls are TRBV25-1 and TRBJ1-1, with D maybe TRBD1 (5 bases). V dropped 3 bases and J dropped 3 bases, with 17 bases sitting between them. Germline V lookup: CDR1 MGHDK, CDR2 SYGVNS. This CDR3 comprises 16 residues. In DNA, the CDR3 is TGTGCCAGCAGTGACACCGGGACGGCGACGGACACTGAAGCTTTCTTT. It encodes CASSDTGTATDTEAFF.

This clonotype has a handful of counts. The V and J genes are TRBV5-1 and TRBJ1-3, with D uncertain. This CDR3 is built from 15 residues. Germline V gene lookup returns CDR1 SGHRS and CDR2 YFSETQ. Trimming cost V 4 bases and J 5 bases, with 16 bases left between them. CDR3: CASSQGLGWRNTIYF. The CDR3 nucleotides read TGCGCCAGCAGCCAAGGGCTGGGGTGGCGAAACACCATATATTTT.

This clonotype was observed a handful of times. The chain recombines TRBV24-1 with TRBJ2-6, with 9 bases lining up with TRBD1. The J segment lost 2 bases and the V segment lost 4 bases, leaving 8 bases of the junction unmatched. The CDR3 covers 18 residues. Germline CDR1 reads KGHDR; CDR2 reads SFDVKD. CDR3: CATSDSGTGRPGANVLTF. The CDR3 bases are TGTGCCACCAGTGACTCCGGGACAGGGCGGCCTGGGGCCAACGTCCTGACTTTC.

This clonotype has ten or more counts. The J gene is TRBJ1-1, the V gene TRBV7-9, with D unclear. The CDR3 contains 14 residues. V was cut by 1 base and J by 6 bases, with 12 bases left in between. Per germline, CDR1 SEHNR and CDR2 FQNEAQ (reference sequence). The CDR3 here is CASSLVSGSPEAFF. The CDR3 nucleotides are TGTGCCAGCAGCTTAGTCTCGGGGAGCCCTGAAGCTTTCTTT.

The rearrangement links TRBV27 to TRBJ2-3; D gene ambiguous. The V gene lost 1 base and the J gene lost 3 bases, with 8 bases spanning the gap. The CDR3 totals 14 residues. In germline, CDR1 is MNHEY, CDR2 SMNVEV (reference sequence). The CDR3 region has the DNA TGTGCCAGCAGTTTATTTTTACCGACAGATACGCAGTATTTT. This translates into CASSLFLPTDTQYF.

This clonotype was recorded many times. V and J are TRBV12-3 or TRBV12-4 and TRBJ2-1; D may be TRBD2 (5 bases). The CDR3 consists of 12 residues. V was cut by 8 bases and J by 1 base, with 6 bases left in between. The CDR3 nucleotides read TGTGCCAGCCGGAGGTCCTACAATGAGCAGTTCTTC. As protein: CASRRSYNEQFF.

The CDR3 region has the DNA TGTGCCAGCAGCTTAGTGAAGGGGGGGCAGGCCGATGGGTTGGACTATGGCTACACCTTC. Translating gives CASSLVKGGQADGLDYGYTF. The chain recombines TRBV11-1 with TRBJ1-2; maybe TRBD1 (6 bases). The V and J ends lost 1 base and 3 bases respectively, with 27 bases between them. This CDR3 has 20 residues. Germline CDR1 and CDR2: SGHAT and FQDESV (reference sequence).

This clonotype was counted between two and nine times. V gene TRBV18 combines with J gene TRBJ2-4; 7 positions match TRBD2. The junction had 9 bases not matched to a gene; V was cut back by 3 bases and J by 7 bases. The CDR3 extends over 15 amino acids. Germline CDR1 reads KGHSH; CDR2 reads LQKENI. This CDR3 is CASSPPAGGGNIQYF. The CDR3 nucleotides read TGTGCCAGCTCACCCCCTGCCGGGGGAGGGAACATTCAGTACTTC.

There are a few counts of this clonotype. The chain joins TRBV6-2 or TRBV6-3 to TRBJ2-1; maybe TRBD2 (6 bases). The V and J ends lost 0 bases and 10 bases respectively, with 13 bases between them. The CDR3 length is 14 residues. The germline V gene encodes CDR1 MNHEY and CDR2 SVGEGT. DNA of the CDR3: TGTGCCAGCAGTTACTCTTCGGGAGTGGGGGAGCAGTTCTTC. Translating gives CASSYSSGVGEQFF.

CDR3 loop: CASSLGGPEQYF. The DNA of the CDR3 is TGTGCCAGCAGTTTGGGAGGCCCCGAGCAGTACTTC. V usage is TRBV27 and J usage is TRBJ2-7, with D possibly being TRBD2 (6 bases). V was clipped by 3 bases and J by 6 bases, with 9 bases between them. The CDR3 is 12 residues long. CDR1 MNHEY and CDR2 SMNVEV come from the germline V gene (reference sequence).

The CDR3 spells CASSLGVGTEETQYF. The CDR3 region has the DNA TGTGCCAGCAGTTTAGGGGTGGGGACCGAAGAGACCCAGTACTTC. This rearrangement joins TRBV27 to TRBJ2-5; D is tentatively TRBD1 or TRBD2 (5 bases each). CDR1 and CDR2 from the germline V gene are MNHEY and SMNVEV (reference sequence). Trimming removed 2 bases from V and 3 bases from J, with 13 bases in between. The CDR3 runs 15 residues.

This clonotype was observed a handful of times. The J gene is TRBJ2-7, the V gene TRBV5-1; tentative D call: TRBD2 (7 bases). Per germline, CDR1 SGHRS and CDR2 YFSETQ. The CDR3 has 14 residues. Trimming removed 0 bases at V and 4 bases at J, with 11 bases between. The CDR3: CASSLAAGAYEQYF. CDR3 sequence (DNA): TGCGCCAGCAGCTTGGCCGCGGGGGCTTACGAGCAGTACTTC.

This clonotype has at least ten counts. V is TRBV20-1 and J is TRBJ2-7; the match to TRBD1 covers 8 bases. This CDR3 is 15 amino acids long. Germline-derived CDR1 and CDR2 are DFQATT and SNEGSKA (reference sequence). The J segment lost 3 bases and the V segment lost 1 base, leaving 8 bases of the junction unmatched. The CDR3 spells CSARALTGVIYEQYF. The CDR3 region has the DNA TGCAGTGCTAGAGCACTGACAGGGGTCATCTACGAGCAGTACTTC.